Listed below are T cell receptor beta chains from one sample, sequenced in a study of cytotoxic CD8 clonotypes in ibrutinib-treated CLL. Sequencing was performed with immunoSEQ multiplex PCR; in TCRdb, only in-frame clones are kept and a portion is missing. The sample yields 190,000 or so clones, around three quarters seen once. The sample was PBMCs, taken after 24 months of ibrutinib treatment. These receptors originate from a human donor with chronic lymphocytic leukemia. CDR3s include the opening cysteine and the closing phenylalanine or tryptophan. D genes are given only for firm matches. Clone size is shown for a subset of rows, as once, few, many or a class of expanded clone.

TRBV7-2	TRBJ2-3	-	TRBD2	CASSLRAGESDTQYF	TGTGCCAGCAGCCTCAGAGCGGGAGAGTCAGATACGCAGTATTTT
TRBV29-1	TRBJ2-1	-	TRBD1	CSGKGTELGEQFF	TGCAGCGGTAAAGGGACAGAGTTGGGTGAGCAGTTCTTC
TRBV27	TRBJ2-7	-	-	CASSFFLSRSEQYF	TGTGCCAGCAGTTTCTTCCTTTCTAGGTCTGAGCAGTACTTC
TRBV6-1	TRBJ1-5	few	-	CASSESGQHNQPQHF	TGTGCCAGCAGTGAATCTGGACAGCACAATCAGCCCCAGCATTTT
TRBV18	TRBJ2-5	-	-	CASSPVAQETQYF	TGTGCCAGCTCACCCGTGGCCCAAGAGACCCAGTACTTC
TRBV2	TRBJ1-2	-	-	CASSQNGYPSFNGYTF	TGTGCCAGCAGTCAAAATGGGTACCCTTCTTTTAATGGCTACACCTTC
TRBV5-1	TRBJ2-2	-	-	CASSSWTITGELFF	TGCGCCAGCAGCTCCTGGACTATTACCGGGGAGCTGTTTTTT
TRBV7-9	TRBJ2-7	few	-	CASSPERAAYEQYF	TGTGCCAGCAGCCCCGAAAGGGCAGCCTACGAGCAGTACTTC
TRBV7-9	TRBJ2-1	once	-	CASSSRTLYNEQFF	TGTGCCAGCAGCTCGAGGACATTGTACAATGAGCAGTTCTTC
TRBV4-1	TRBJ2-7	-	-	CASSHGLAYEQYF	TGCGCCAGCAGCCACGGGCTAGCCTACGAGCAGTACTTC
TRBV7-3	TRBJ2-3	-	-	CASSTRGVLGDTQYF	TGTGCCAGCAGCACTAGAGGAGTCCTAGGAGATACGCAGTATTTT
TRBV6-1	TRBJ2-3	few	-	CASKHRTDTQYF	TGTGCCAGCAAGCACAGAACAGATACGCAGTATTTT
TRBV6-5	TRBJ1-4	-	TRBD1	CASSRTGGNEKLFF	TGTGCCAGCAGTAGGACAGGGGGCAATGAAAAACTGTTTTTT
TRBV29-1	TRBJ2-7	-	TRBD2	CSVEERESYEQYF	TGCAGCGTTGAAGAGCGGGAGTCCTACGAGCAGTACTTC
TRBV7-6	TRBJ1-1	-	-	CASSSTGGSEAFF	TGTGCCAGCAGCTCGACCGGAGGGTCTGAAGCTTTCTTT
TRBV4-1	TRBJ2-3	-	TRBD2	CASSLGLAGGPDTQYF	TGCGCCAGCAGCCTCGGACTAGCGGGAGGGCCAGATACGCAGTATTTT
TRBV28	TRBJ2-7	-	-	CASSFLALSYEQYF	TGTGCCAGCAGTTTTTTGGCCCTTTCCTACGAGCAGTACTTC
TRBV7-2	TRBJ2-7	-	TRBD2	CASSKRLAGGPYEQYF	TGTGCCAGCAGCAAAAGACTAGCGGGCGGACCCTACGAGCAGTACTTC
TRBV11-2	TRBJ2-3	-	TRBD2	CASSLRSWTSVSDTQYF	TGTGCCAGCAGCTTAAGAAGTTGGACTAGCGTCTCAGATACGCAGTATTTT
TRBV6-5	TRBJ1-1	-	-	CASRTPPGSNTEAFF	TGTGCCAGCAGAACACCCCCCGGCAGCAACACTGAAGCTTTCTTT
TRBV29-1	TRBJ2-7	-	-	CSVEETGYEQYF	TGCAGCGTTGAAGAGACAGGTTACGAGCAGTACTTC
TRBV4-3	TRBJ1-2	-	-	CASSQDSRGVGGYTF	TGCGCCAGCAGCCAAGATTCCCGAGGGGTTGGTGGCTACACCTTC
TRBV7-3	TRBJ2-7	-	TRBD1	CASSLTGTGSYEQYF	TGTGCCAGCAGCTTAACCGGGACAGGGTCCTACGAGCAGTACTTC
TRBV6-5	TRBJ1-5	-	TRBD1	CASSHRQGHQPQHF	TGTGCCAGCAGTCACCGACAGGGTCATCAGCCCCAGCATTTT
TRBV7-2	TRBJ2-1	-	-	CASSLIITYNEQFF	TGTGCCAGCAGCTTAATTATCACTTACAATGAGCAGTTCTTC
TRBV7-3	TRBJ2-1	-	-	CASSPTAGTYNEQFF	TGTGCCAGCAGCCCGACGGCAGGGACCTACAATGAGCAGTTCTTC
TRBV6-1	TRBJ1-3	few	-	CASSENFSTIYF	TGTGCCAGCAGTGAAAACTTTAGCACCATATATTTT
TRBV19	TRBJ1-1	-	-	CASSLGVRSTEAFF	TGTGCCAGTAGTCTGGGGGTAAGAAGTACTGAAGCTTTCTTT
TRBV4-1	TRBJ1-2	-	-	CASSQQSATANYGYTF	TGCGCCAGCAGCCAACAATCAGCAACAGCTAACTATGGCTACACCTTC
TRBV30	TRBJ1-1	-	-	CAWSRGLNTEAFF	TGTGCCTGGAGTCGGGGGTTGAACACTGAAGCTTTCTTT
TRBV27	TRBJ1-5	once	-	CASSSQAYSNQPQHF	TGTGCCAGCAGTTCCCAGGCTTATAGCAATCAGCCCCAGCATTTT
TRBV19	TRBJ1-1	-	-	CASSTLTSMNTEAFF	TGTGCCAGTAGTACCCTGACAAGCATGAACACTGAAGCTTTCTTT
TRBV14	TRBJ2-2	-	TRBD2	CASRIQAGAGTGELFF	TGTGCCAGCAGAATCCAAGCGGGAGCGGGCACCGGGGAGCTGTTTTTT
TRBV4-1	TRBJ1-2	-	TRBD1	CASSHPRGGTDNYGYTF	TGCGCCAGCAGCCATCCACGGGGTGGGACAGACAACTATGGCTACACCTTC
TRBV5-4	TRBJ2-7	-	TRBD2	CASSLAGLAGGYEQYF	TGTGCCAGCAGCTTGGCGGGACTAGCGGGAGGCTACGAGCAGTACTTC
TRBV27	TRBJ2-5	-	-	CASSYNSQETQYF	TGTGCCAGCAGCTACAACAGCCAAGAGACCCAGTACTTC
TRBV7-6	TRBJ1-2	-	-	CASSNHSYGHYGYTF	TGTGCCAGCAGCAACCATTCATACGGACACTATGGCTACACCTTC
TRBV7-2	TRBJ1-1	-	-	CASSYGHPEAFF	TGTGCCAGCAGCTACGGACACCCTGAAGCTTTCTTT
TRBV29-1	TRBJ1-5	-	TRBD1	CSVGDSYSNQPQHF	TGCAGCGTCGGGGACAGCTATAGCAATCAGCCCCAGCATTTT
TRBV19	TRBJ2-2	few	-	CASSRPGVHRPGELFF	TGTGCCAGTAGTAGACCCGGGGTCCACCGACCCGGGGAGCTGTTTTTT
TRBV7-3	TRBJ2-1	-	-	CASSLSGPSYNEQFF	TGTGCCAGCAGCTTAAGTGGGCCTTCCTACAATGAGCAGTTCTTC
TRBV7-9	TRBJ2-7	-	-	CASSLLGANEQYF	TGTGCCAGCAGCTTACTGGGGGCAAACGAGCAGTACTTC
TRBV5-6	TRBJ1-5	-	-	CASSLLGGRDNQPQHF	TGTGCCAGCAGCTTGCTGGGGGGGCGAGACAATCAGCCCCAGCATTTT
TRBV4-1	TRBJ2-2	-	-	CASSQEESLRGELFF	TGCGCCAGCAGCCAAGAGGAGAGTCTTAGAGGGGAGCTGTTTTTT
TRBV7-9	TRBJ1-1	-	-	CASRPGFTVAEAFF	TGTGCCAGCAGACCAGGGTTCACTGTCGCTGAAGCTTTCTTT
TRBV18	TRBJ2-7	-	-	CASSPIAGPGYEQYF	TGTGCCAGCTCACCGATAGCCGGGCCGGGATACGAGCAGTACTTC
TRBV7-9	TRBJ1-5	-	-	CASSLGRDLQPQHF	TGTGCCAGCAGCTTGGGGCGGGACCTTCAGCCCCAGCATTTT
TRBV30	TRBJ1-1	-	TRBD1	CAWRLDRTYTEAFF	TGTGCCTGGAGGCTGGACAGGACATACACTGAAGCTTTCTTT
TRBV7-2	TRBJ2-5	-	TRBD2	CASSPGTSGPQETQYF	TGTGCCAGCAGCCCAGGGACTAGCGGGCCCCAAGAGACCCAGTACTTC
TRBV10-3	TRBJ2-7	-	-	CAISDALGGSEGEQYF	TGTGCCATCAGTGACGCATTGGGTGGCTCAGAGGGCGAGCAGTACTTC